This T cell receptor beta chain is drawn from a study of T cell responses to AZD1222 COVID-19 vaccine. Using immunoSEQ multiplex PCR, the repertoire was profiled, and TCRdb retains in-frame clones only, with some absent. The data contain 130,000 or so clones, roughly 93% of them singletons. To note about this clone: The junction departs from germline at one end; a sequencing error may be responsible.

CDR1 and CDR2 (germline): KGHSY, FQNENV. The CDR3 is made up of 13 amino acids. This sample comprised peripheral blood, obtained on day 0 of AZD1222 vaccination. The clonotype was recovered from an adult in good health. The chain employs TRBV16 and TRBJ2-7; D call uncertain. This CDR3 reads CASSQFAQTDSHF. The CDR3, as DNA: TGTGCCAGCAGCCAATTCGCACAAACCGACTCTCACTTC.